Sequencing of this T cell receptor (beta chain) was carried out in a study of cytomegalovirus exposure and HLA in healthy donors. Trimming took 4 bases from V and 3 from J; bases not matched to a gene: 1. This CDR3 contains 14 residues. Per germline, CDR1 MDHEN and CDR2 SYDVKM. The PCR used 60 Vbeta and 13 Jbeta primers. The method was immunoSEQ multiplex PCR; TCRdb's version includes in-frame clones alone and lacks a portion of them. The sample has about 210,000 clones; approximately 82% are singletons. V usage is TRBV28 and J usage is TRBJ1-4; 8 bases line up with TRBD1. This clonotype was sampled from a woman aged 50 to 60 in good health and CMV-seropositive. The sequenced sample consisted of PBMCs. In DNA form, the CDR3 reads TGTGCCAGCAGTTCGGACAGGGCTAATGAAAAACTGTTTTTT. Its protein is CASSSDRANEKLFF. The full variable domain, rest sourced from reference TRBV28 and TRBJ1-4, is DVKVTQSSRYLVKRTGEKVFLECVQDMDHENMFWYRQDPGLGLRLIYFSYDVKMKEKGDIPEGYSVSREKKERFSLILESASTNQTSMYLCASSSDRANEKLFFGSGTQLSVL.